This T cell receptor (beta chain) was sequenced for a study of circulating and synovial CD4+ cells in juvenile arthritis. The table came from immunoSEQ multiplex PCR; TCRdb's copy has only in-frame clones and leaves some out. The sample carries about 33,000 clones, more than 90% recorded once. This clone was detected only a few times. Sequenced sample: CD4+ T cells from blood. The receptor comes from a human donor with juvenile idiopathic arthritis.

The CDR3, as DNA: TGTGCCAGCAGCGGGACAGTGGCTAACTATGGCTACACCTTC. This encodes CASSGTVANYGYTF. J is TRBJ1-2 and V is TRBV6-6; 7 nucleotides line up with TRBD1. The CDR3 is made up of 14 amino acids. Germline CDR1 reads MNHNY; CDR2 reads SVGAGI (reference sequence). Germline trimming cut 6 bases from V and 0 bases from J; bases unmatched to any gene: 4.